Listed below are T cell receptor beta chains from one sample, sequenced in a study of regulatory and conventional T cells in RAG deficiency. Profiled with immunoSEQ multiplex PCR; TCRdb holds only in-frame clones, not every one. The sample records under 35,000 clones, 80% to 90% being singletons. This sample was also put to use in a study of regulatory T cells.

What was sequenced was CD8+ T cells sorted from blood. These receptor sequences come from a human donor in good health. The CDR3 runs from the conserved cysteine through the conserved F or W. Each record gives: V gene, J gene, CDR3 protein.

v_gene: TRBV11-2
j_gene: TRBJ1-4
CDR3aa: CASSHREGTNEKLFF

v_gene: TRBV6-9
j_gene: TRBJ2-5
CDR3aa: CATFPGRETQYF

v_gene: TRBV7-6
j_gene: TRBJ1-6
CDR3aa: CASSGRQVNSPLHF

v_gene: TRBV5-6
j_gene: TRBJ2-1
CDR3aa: CASSGLAGVTEQFF

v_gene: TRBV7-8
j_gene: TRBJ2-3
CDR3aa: CASSLGAGVGADTQYF

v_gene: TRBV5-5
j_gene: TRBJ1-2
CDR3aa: CASSLASGSARGGYTF

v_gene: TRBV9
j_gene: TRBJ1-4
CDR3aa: CASSAQPGLNEKLFF

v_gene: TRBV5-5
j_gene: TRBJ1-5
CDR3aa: CASSATGGGGQPQHF

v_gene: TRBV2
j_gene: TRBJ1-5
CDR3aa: CASSDRDTQNQPQHF

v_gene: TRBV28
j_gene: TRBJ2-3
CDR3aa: CASSLKAAVRTDTQYF

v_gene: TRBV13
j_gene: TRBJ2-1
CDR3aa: CASSLRVPRENFENEQFF

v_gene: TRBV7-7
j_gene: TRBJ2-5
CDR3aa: CASGFGGWEETQYF

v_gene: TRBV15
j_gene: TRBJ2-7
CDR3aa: CATSLYRGASYEQYF

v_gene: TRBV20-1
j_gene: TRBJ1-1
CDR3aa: CSALDGEAFF

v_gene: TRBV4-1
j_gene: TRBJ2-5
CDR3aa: CASSQEVRGETQYF